This TCR beta chain was documented in a study of blood T cell repertoires in COVID-19. Study summary: Sample material is recorded as cDNA or gDNA derived from T cells, B-cell-depleted T cells, or PBMCs.

Some clones are missing from TCRdb's copy, which holds only in-frame ones; the method was immunoSEQ multiplex PCR. The table records fewer than 250,000 clones, about four fifths of them present only once. Germline trimming cut 2 bases from V and 4 bases from J; bases unmatched to any gene: 9. Germline V lookup: CDR1 SGHVS, CDR2 FQNEAQ. The CDR3 contains 17 residues. Specimen: peripheral blood. This receptor was obtained from a woman in her 50s with acute or convalescent COVID-19. This rearrangement joins TRBV7-8 to TRBJ2-1, with TRBD1 matching over 9 bases. The CDR3 protein is CASSLLAGTGYYNEQFF. For the CDR3, the DNA is TGTGCCAGCAGCTTATTAGCCGGGACAGGGTATTACAATGAGCAGTTCTTC.